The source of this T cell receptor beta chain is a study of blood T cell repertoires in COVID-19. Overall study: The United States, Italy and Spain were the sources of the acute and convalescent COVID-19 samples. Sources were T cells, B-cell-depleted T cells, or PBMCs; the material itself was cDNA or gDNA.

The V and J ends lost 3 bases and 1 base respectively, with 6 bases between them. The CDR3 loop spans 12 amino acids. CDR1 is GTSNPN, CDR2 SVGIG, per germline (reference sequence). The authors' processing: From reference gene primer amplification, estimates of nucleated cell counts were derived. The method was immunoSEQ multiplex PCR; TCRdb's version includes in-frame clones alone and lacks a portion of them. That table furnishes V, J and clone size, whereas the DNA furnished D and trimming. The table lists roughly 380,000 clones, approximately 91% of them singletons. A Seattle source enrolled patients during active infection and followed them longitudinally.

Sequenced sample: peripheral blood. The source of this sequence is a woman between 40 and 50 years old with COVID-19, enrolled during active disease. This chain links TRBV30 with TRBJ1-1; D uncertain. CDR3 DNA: TGTGCCTGGAGGTCCAAGAACACTGAAGCTTTCTTT. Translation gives CAWRSKNTEAFF.